This T cell receptor (beta chain) was retrieved from a study of beta chain features in type 1 diabetes. Expressed TCRB transcripts were sequenced after all isolated RNA was converted to cDNA. Clones were read by immunoSEQ multiplex PCR, and TCRdb kept only the in-frame ones, dropping some. Of about 220,000 clones listed, 9.5% to 13% are singletons. Germline loops: CDR1 GTSNPN, CDR2 SVGIG (reference sequence). The CDR3 totals 21 residues. V lost 0 bases to trimming and J lost 7 bases, with 34 bases between them. The sequencing input was central memory CD4+ T cells from blood. This chain joins TRBV30 and TRBJ2-1; maybe TRBD1 (7 bases). The source of this sequence is a man younger than 35 in good health. For the CDR3, the DNA is TGTGCCTGGAGTGTAATGTCTTGGGATCCCCTACAGGGGCGGGGTGTAAATGAGCAGTTCTTC. It specifies CAWSVMSWDPLQGRGVNEQFF.